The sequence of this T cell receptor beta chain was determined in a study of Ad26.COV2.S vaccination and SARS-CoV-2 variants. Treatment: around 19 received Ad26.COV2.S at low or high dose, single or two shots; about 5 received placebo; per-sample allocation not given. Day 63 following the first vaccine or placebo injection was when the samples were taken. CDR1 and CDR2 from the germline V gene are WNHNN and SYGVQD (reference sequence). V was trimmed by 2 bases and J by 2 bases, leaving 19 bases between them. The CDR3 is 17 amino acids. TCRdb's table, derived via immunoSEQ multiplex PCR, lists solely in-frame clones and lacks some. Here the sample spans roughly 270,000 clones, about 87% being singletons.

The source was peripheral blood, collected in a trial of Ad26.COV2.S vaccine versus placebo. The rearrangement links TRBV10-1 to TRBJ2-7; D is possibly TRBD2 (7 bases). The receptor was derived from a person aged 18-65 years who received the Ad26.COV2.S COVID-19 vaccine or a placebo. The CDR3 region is CASSEGGGVRPTYEQYF. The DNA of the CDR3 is TGCGCCAGCAGTGAGGGGGGGGGCGTGAGGCCTACCTACGAGCAGTACTTC.